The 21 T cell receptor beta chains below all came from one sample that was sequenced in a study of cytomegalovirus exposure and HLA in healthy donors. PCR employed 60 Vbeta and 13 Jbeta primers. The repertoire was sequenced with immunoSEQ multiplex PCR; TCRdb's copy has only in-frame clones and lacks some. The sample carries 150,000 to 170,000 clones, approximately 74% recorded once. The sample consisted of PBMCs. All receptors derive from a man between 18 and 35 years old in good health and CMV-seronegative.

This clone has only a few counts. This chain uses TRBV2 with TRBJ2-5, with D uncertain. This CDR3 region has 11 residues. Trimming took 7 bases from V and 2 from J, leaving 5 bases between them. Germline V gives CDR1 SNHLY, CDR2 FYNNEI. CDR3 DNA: TGTGCCAGCATACTTCAAGAGACCCAGTACTTC. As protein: CASILQETQYF.

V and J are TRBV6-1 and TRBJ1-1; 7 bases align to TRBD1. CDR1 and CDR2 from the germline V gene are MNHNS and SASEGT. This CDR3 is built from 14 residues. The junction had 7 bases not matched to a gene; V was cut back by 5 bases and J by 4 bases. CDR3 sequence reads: CASSQTGRGTEAFF. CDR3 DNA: TGTGCCAGCAGTCAGACAGGGCGAGGCACTGAAGCTTTCTTT.

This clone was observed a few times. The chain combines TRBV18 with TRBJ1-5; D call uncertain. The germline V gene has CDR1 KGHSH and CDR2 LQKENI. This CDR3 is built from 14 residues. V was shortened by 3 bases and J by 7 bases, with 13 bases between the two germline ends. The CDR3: CASSPARGGQPQHF. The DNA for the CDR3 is TGTGCCAGCTCACCGGCCCGGGGAGGGCAGCCCCAGCATTTT.

DNA of the CDR3: TGCGCCAGCAGTCCCTTGACAGGGTCCCTCAGCTCCTATAATTCACCCCTCCACTTT. It specifies CASSPLTGSLSSYNSPLHF. V gene TRBV23-1 combines with J gene TRBJ1-6; TRBD1 aligns across 7 bases. TRBV23-1 is an ORF, with its function uncertain. This CDR3 is 19 amino acids long. Trimming at V came to 4 bases and at J to 0 bases, leaving 12 bases not matched to a gene.

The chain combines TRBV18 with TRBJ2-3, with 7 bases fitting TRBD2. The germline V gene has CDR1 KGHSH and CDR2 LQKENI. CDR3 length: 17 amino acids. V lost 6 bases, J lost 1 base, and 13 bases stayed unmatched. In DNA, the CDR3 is TGTGCCAGCTCGTCACTGCTCGGGAGCGGGGGCACAGATACGCAGTATTTT. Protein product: CASSSLLGSGGTDTQYF. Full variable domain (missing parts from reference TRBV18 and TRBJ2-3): NAGVMQNPRHLVRRRGQEARLRCSPMKGHSHVYWYRQLPEEGLKFMVYLQKENIIDESGMPKERFSAEFPKEGPSILRIQQVVRGDSAAYFCASSSLLGSGGTDTQYFGPGTRLTVL.

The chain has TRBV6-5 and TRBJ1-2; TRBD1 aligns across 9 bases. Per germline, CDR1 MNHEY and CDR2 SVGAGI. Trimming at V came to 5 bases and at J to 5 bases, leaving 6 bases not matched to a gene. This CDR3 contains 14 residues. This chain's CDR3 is CASSRGGQGYGYTF. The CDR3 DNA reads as TGTGCCAGCAGTAGGGGGGGACAGGGTTATGGCTACACCTTC.

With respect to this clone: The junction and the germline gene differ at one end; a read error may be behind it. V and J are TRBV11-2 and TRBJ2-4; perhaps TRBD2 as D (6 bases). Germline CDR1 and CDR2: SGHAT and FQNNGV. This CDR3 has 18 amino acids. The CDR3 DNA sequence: TGTGCCAGCAGCCCCCGATTCCCGGGAGTTTTAGCCAAAAACAGTCAGTACTTC. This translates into CASSPRFPGVLAKNSQYF.

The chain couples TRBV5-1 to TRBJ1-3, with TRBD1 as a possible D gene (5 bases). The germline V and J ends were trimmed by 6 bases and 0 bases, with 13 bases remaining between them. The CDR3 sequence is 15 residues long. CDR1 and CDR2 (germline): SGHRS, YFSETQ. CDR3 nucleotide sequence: TGCGCCAGCAAGCAAGACAGCAGCTCTGGAAACACCATATATTTT. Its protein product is CASKQDSSSGNTIYF.

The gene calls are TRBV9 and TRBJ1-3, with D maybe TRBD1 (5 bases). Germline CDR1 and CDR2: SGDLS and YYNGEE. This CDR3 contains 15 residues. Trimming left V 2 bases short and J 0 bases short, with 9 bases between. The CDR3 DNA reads TGTGCCAGCAGCGTCGCGGGGACCTCTGGAAACACCATATATTTT. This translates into CASSVAGTSGNTIYF.

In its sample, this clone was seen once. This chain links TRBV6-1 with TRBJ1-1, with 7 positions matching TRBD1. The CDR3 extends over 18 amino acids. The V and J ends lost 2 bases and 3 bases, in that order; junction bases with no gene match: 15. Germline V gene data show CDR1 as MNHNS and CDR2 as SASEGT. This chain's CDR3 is CASSEFSGTEAGYTEAFF. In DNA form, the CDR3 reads TGTGCCAGCAGTGAATTTTCCGGGACAGAGGCCGGGTACACTGAAGCTTTCTTT.

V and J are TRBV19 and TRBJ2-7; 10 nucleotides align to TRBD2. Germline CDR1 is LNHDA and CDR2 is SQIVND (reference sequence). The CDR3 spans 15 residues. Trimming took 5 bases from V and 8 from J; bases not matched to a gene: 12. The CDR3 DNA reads TGTGCCAGTAGTCCTGCGACTAGCGGGTGGTTCCAGCAGTACTTC. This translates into CASSPATSGWFQQYF.

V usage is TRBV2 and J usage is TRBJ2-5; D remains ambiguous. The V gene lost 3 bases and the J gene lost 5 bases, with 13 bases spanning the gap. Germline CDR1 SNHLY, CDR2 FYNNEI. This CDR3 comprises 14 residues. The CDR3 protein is CASSDDGFGETQYF. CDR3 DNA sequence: TGTGCCAGCAGTGATGACGGGTTCGGGGAGACCCAGTACTTC.

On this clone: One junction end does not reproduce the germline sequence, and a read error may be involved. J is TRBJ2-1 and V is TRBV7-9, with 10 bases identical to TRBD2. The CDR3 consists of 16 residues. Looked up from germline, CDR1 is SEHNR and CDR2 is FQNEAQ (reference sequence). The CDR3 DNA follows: TGTTCCAGCAGCCCCGAGCGGGGGGGAAATATCAATGAGCAGTTCTTC. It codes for CSSSPERGGNINEQFF.

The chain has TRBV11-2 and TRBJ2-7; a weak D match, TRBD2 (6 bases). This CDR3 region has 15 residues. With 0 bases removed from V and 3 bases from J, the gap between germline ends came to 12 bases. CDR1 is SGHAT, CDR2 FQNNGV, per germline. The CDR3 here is CASSLEGGLGYEQYF. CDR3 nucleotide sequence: TGTGCCAGCAGCTTAGAGGGGGGATTAGGCTACGAGCAGTACTTC. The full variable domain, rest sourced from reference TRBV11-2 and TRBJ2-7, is EAGVAQSPRYKIIEKRQSVAFWCNPISGHATLYWYQQILGQGPKLLIQFQNNGVVDDSQLPKDRFSAERLKGVDSTLKIQPAKLEDSAVYLCASSLEGGLGYEQYFGPGTRLTVT.

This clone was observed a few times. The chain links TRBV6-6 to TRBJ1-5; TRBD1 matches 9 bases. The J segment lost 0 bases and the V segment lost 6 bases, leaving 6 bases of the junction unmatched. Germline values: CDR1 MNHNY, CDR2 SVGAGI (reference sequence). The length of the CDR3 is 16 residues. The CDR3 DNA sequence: TGTGCCAGCAGGGGGACAGGGCTTTATAGCAATCAGCCCCAGCATTTT. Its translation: CASRGTGLYSNQPQHF.

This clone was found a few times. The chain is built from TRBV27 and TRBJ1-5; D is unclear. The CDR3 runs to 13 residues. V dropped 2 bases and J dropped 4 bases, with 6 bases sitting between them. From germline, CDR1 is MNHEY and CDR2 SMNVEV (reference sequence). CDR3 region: CASSLGQNQPQHF. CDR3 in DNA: TGTGCCAGCAGTTTAGGTCAGAATCAGCCCCAGCATTTT.

For the CDR3, the DNA is TGTGCCATCAGTGAGTCGGCGGGCAGGGGGGACTATGGCTACACCTTC. Its protein product is CAISESAGRGDYGYTF. This chain uses TRBV10-3 with TRBJ1-2; 7 bases are shared with TRBD1. The CDR3 is 16 amino acids. In germline, CDR1 is ENHRY, CDR2 SYGVKD. Unmatched junction bases numbered 7, after V lost 0 bases and J lost 3 bases.

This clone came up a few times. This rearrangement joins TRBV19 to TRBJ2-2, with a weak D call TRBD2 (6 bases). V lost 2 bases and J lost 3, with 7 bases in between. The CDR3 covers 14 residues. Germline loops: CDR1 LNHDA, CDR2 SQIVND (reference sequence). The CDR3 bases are TGTGCCAGTAGTATATGGGGGGACACCGGGGAGCTGTTTTTT. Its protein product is CASSIWGDTGELFF.

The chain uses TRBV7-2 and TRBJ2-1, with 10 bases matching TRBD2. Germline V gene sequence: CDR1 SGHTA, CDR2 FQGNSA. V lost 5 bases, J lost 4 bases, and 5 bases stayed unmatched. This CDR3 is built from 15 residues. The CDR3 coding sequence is TGTGCCAGCAGCGGGGGACTAGCGCCTTACAATGAGCAGTTCTTC. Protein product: CASSGGLAPYNEQFF.

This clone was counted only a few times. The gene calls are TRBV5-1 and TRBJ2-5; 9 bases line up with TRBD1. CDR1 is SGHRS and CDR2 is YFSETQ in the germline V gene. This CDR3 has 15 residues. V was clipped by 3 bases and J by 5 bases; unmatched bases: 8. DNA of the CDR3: TGCGCCAGCAGCTCCGACAGGGGGGAAGGGGAGACCCAGTACTTC. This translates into CASSSDRGEGETQYF.

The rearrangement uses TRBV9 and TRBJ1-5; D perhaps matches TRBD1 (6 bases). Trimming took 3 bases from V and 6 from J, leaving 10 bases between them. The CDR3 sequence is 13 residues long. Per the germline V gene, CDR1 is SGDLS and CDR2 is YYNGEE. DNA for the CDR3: TGTGCCAGCAGCGCCCAGGGGTTTCAGCCCCAGCATTTT. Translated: CASSAQGFQPQHF.